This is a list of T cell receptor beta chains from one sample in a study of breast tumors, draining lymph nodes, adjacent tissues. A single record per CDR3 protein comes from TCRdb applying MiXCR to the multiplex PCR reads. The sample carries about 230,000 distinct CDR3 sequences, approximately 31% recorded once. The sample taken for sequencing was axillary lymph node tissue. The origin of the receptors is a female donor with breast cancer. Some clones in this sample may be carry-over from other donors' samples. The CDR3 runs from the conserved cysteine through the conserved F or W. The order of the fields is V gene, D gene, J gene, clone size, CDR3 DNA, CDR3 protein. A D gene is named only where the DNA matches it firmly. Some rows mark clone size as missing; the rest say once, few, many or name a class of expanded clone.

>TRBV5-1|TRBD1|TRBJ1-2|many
TGCGCCAGCAGCTTGGAAGGGGGCGCGAGAGGCTACACCTTC
CASSLEGGARGYTF
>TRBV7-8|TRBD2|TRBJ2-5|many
TGTGCCAGCAGCCCACTAGCGGGCAATTTCCAAGAGACCCAGTACTTC
CASSPLAGNFQETQYF
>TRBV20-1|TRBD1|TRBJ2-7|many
TGCAGTGCTAGAGATCGGACAGGGGTCGGCTACGAGCAGTACTTC
CSARDRTGVGYEQYF
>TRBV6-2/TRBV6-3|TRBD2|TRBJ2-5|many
TGTGCCAGCAGGGGACTAGCGGAAGAGACCCAGTACTTC
CASRGLAEETQYF
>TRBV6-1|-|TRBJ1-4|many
TGTGCCAGCAGGCTGGGGCAGCGTAATGAAAAACTGTTTTTT
CASRLGQRNEKLFF
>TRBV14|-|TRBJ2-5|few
TGTGCCAGCAGCCCCCTCTGTGGTCAAGAGACCCAGTCCTTC
CASSPLCGQETQSF
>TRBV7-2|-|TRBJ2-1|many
TGTGCCAGCAGCCGACAGAAGCACACATACAATGAGCAGTTCTTC
CASSRQKHTYNEQFF
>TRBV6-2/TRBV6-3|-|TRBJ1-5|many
TGTGCCAGCGGGAAGAACAATCAGCCCCAGCATTTT
CASGKNNQPQHF
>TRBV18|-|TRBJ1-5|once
TGTGCCAGCTCACCACGGAGGGCAGGGGTCCACGAGCATTTT
CASSPRRAGVHEHF
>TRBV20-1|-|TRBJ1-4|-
TGCAGTGCTAGTGTTCAAACGCCTCACGAAAAACTGTTTTTT
CSASVQTPHEKLFF
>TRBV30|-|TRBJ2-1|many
TGTGCCTGGAGTGTAACTGGCCAAACGGATGAGCAGTTCTTC
CAWSVTGQTDEQFF
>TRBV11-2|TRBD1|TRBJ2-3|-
TGTGCCAGCAGCCGCACCGGGGGACAGGGAGTACAAGAGCAGTATTTT
CASSRTGGQGVQEQYF
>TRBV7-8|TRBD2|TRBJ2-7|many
TGTGCCAGCAGCTTAGTGGGCGGGAGCTCCTACGAGCAGTACTTC
CASSLVGGSSYEQYF
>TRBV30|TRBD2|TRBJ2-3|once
TGTGCCTGGAGTCCCCCGGGGGGGACAAATACGCAGTATTTT
CAWSPPGGTNTQYF
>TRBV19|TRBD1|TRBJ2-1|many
TGTGCCAGTAGTCGAACCGGGACAGGGGATTCCGATGAGCAGTTCTTC
CASSRTGTGDSDEQFF
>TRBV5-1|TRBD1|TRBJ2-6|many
TGCGCCAGCAGCGGTTCCTCCGGGACAGGGTATGGTGGGGCCAACGTCCTGACTTTC
CASSGSSGTGYGGANVLTF
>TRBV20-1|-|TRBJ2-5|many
TGCAGTGCTAGAGATTTAGGGGGGACCCAGTACTTC
CSARDLGGTQYF
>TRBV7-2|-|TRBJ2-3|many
TGTGCCAGCAGCCCCCTAGATACGCAGTATTTT
CASSPLDTQYF
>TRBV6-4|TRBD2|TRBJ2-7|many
TGTGCCAGCAGTGAGGCTAGCGGGTCCTACGAGCAGTACTTC
CASSEASGSYEQYF
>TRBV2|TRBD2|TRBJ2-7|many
TGTGCCAGCAGTGAAGCAGCGGGAGTAAACTACGAGCAGTACTTC
CASSEAAGVNYEQYF
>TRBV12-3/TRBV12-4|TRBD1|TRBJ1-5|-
TGTGCTAGTGGGGGACAGCGCAATCAGCCCCAGCATTTT
CASGGQRNQPQHF
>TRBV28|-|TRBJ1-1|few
TGTGCCAGCAGTCTTGACAGGCACACTTTCTTT
CASSLDRHTFF
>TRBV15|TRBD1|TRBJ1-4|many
TGTGCCACCAGCAGGGACAGGACAGCAACTAATGAAAGACTGTTTTTT
CATSRDRTATNERLFF
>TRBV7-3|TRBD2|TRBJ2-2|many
TGTGCCAGCGGACTAGCGGGAGGAGGCGGGGAGCTGTTTTTT
CASGLAGGGGELFF
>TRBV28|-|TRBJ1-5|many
TGTGCCAGCAGTTTACCGGGCCTAAGCAATCAGCCCCAGCATTTT
CASSLPGLSNQPQHF
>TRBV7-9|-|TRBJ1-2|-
TGTGCCGGCAGCTTAGAACGGCCGTATGGCTACACCTTC
CAGSLERPYGYTF
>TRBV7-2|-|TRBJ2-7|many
TGTGCCAGCAGCCGCTCCACCCACTATACCTACGAGCAGTACTTC
CASSRSTHYTYEQYF
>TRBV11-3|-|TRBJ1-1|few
TGTGCCAGCAGCCCACTGGGGGAGGGCATGAACACTGAAGCTTTCTTT
CASSPLGEGMNTEAFF
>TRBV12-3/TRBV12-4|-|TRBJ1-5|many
TGTGCCAGCAGTTTACAGGGCAATCAGCCCCAGCATTTT
CASSLQGNQPQHF
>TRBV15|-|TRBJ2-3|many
TGTGCCACCAGCAGAGATCTAGGCGGCCGTCTATATACGCAGTATTTT
CATSRDLGGRLYTQYF
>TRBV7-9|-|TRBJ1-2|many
TGTGCCAGCAGCTTAACGGGGGCTGAAGTCTATGGCTACACCTTC
CASSLTGAEVYGYTF
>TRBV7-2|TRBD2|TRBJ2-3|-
TGTGCCAGCAGCCCTCGACTAGCGGGAGATACGCAGTATTTT
CASSPRLAGDTQYF
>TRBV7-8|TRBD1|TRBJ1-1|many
TGTGCCAGCAGCTTAACGAGACAGGGTCTGGCAGAAGCTTTCTTT
CASSLTRQGLAEAFF
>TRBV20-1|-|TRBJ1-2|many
TGCAGTGCTTACCGGGACCGCGATTACTCCACCTTC
CSAYRDRDYSTF
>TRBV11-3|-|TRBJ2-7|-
TGTGCCAGCAGCTTAGATACCGGGGACCCCTACGAGCAGTACTTC
CASSLDTGDPYEQYF
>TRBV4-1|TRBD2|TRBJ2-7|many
TGCGCCAGCAGCGTACTTGCGGGAGTTAGCTCCTACGAGCAGTACTTC
CASSVLAGVSSYEQYF
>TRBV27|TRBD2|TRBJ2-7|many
TGTGCCAGCAGTTTTGGGCGGGAGGCCTACGAGCAGTACTTC
CASSFGREAYEQYF
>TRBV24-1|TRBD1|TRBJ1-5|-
TGTGCCACCAGTGAGTTCGGACAGGGAGGACAGCCCCAGCATTTT
CATSEFGQGGQPQHF
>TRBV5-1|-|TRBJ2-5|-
TGCGCCAGCAGCCCACGGAGGGGATGGGAGACCCATTACTTC
CASSPRRGWETHYF
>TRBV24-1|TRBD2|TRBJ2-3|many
TGTGCCACCAGTGCGGGGAGGGTTAGCACAGATACGCAGTATTTT
CATSAGRVSTDTQYF
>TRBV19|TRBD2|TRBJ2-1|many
TGTGCCAGTAGTATAGGTGGGGGGGGGAATGAGCAGTTCTTC
CASSIGGGGNEQFF